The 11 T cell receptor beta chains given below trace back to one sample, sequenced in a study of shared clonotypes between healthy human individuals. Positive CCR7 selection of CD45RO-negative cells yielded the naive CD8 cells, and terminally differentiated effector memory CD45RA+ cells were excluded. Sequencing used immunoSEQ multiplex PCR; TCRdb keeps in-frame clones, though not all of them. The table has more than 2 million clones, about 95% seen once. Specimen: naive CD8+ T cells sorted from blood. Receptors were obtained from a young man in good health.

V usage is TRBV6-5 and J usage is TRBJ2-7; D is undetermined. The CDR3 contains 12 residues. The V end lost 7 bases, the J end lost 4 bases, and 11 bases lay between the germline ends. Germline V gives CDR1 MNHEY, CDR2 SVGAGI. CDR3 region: CASTDLRYEQYF. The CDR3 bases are TGTGCCAGCACTGACCTCCGTTACGAGCAGTACTTC.

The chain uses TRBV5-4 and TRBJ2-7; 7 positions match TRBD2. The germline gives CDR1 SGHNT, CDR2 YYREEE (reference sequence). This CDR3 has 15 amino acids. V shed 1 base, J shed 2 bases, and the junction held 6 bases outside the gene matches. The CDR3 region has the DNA TGTGCCAGCAGCTTGCGACTAGCAGCAACCTACGAGCAGTACTTC. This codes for CASSLRLAATYEQYF.

The CDR3 sequence is CASSVGQSRDNWDYEQYF. DNA for the CDR3: TGTGCCAGCAGCGTAGGGCAGTCCCGGGACAATTGGGACTACGAGCAGTACTTC. The rearrangement links TRBV9 to TRBJ2-7; D possibly corresponds to TRBD1 (6 bases). CDR1 and CDR2 from the germline V gene are SGDLS and YYNGEE. The V and J ends lost 0 bases and 3 bases respectively, with 22 bases between them. The CDR3 has 18 residues.

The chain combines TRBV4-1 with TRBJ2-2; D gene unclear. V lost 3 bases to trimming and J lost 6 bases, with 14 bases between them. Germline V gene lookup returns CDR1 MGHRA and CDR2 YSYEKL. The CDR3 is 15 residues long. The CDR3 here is CASSHLSANSGELFF. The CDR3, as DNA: TGCGCCAGCAGCCATCTATCAGCGAATTCCGGGGAGCTGTTTTTT.

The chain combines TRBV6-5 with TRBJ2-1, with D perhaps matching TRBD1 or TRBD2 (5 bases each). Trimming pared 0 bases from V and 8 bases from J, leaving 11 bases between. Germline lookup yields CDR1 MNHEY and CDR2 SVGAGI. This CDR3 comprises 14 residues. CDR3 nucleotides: TGTGCCAGCAGTTACTCATTAGGGGACGATGAGCAGTTCTTC. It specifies CASSYSLGDDEQFF.

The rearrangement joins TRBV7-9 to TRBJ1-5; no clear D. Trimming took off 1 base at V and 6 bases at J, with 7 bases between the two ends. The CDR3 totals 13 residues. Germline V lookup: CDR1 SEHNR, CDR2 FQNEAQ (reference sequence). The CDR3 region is CASSLDGGQPQHF. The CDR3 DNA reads TGTGCCAGCAGCTTAGATGGTGGTCAGCCCCAGCATTTT. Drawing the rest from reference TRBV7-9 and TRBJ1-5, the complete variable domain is DTGVSQNPRHKITKRGQNVTFRCDPISEHNRLYWYRQTLGQGPEFLTYFQNEAQLEKSRLLSDRFSAERPKGSFSTLEIQRTEQGDSAMYLCASSLDGGQPQHFGDGTRLSIL.

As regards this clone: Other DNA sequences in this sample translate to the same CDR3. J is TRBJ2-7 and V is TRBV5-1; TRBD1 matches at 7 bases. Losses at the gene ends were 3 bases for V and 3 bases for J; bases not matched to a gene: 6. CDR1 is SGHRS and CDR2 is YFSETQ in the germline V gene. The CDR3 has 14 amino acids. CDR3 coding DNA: TGCGCCAGCAGCTGGACAGGAGGATTCTACGAGCAGTACTTC. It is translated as CASSWTGGFYEQYF.

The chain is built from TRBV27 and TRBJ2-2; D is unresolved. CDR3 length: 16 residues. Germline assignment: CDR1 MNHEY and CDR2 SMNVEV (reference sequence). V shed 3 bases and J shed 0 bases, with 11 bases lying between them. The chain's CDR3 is CASSFNPPSNTGELFF. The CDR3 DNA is TGTGCCAGCAGTTTTAATCCCCCATCGAACACCGGGGAGCTGTTTTTT.

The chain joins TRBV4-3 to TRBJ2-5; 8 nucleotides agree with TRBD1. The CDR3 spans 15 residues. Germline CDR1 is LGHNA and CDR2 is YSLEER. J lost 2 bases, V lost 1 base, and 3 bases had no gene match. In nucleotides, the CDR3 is TGCGCCAGCAGCCAAGGGACAGGGCTACAAGAGACCCAGTACTTC. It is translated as CASSQGTGLQETQYF.

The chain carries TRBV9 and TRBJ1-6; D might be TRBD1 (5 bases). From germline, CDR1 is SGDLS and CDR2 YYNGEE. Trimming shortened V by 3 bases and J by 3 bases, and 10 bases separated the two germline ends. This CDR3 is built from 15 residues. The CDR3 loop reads CASSGGTDYNSPLHF. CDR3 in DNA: TGTGCCAGCAGCGGCGGGACGGACTATAATTCACCCCTCCACTTT.

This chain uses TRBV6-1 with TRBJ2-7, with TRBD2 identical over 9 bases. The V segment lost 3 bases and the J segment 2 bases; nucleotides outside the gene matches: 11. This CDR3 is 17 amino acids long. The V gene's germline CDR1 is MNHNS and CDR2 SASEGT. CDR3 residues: CASSDPRGREGPYEQYF. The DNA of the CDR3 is TGTGCCAGCAGTGACCCTCGTGGGCGGGAGGGACCCTACGAGCAGTACTTC.